Each of the 26 T cell receptor beta chains below was sequenced from the same sample in a study of T cell changes during pregnancy in multiple sclerosis. Using immunoSEQ multiplex PCR, the repertoire was profiled, and TCRdb retains in-frame clones only, with some absent. The table records about 73,000 clones, about 90% of them present only once. The specimen was peripheral blood, collected after pregnancy. These receptors came from a female donor in good health, enrolled as a control in a pregnancy study.

CDR3 bases: TGCGCCAGCAGCCTGGGACAGGGGGAATCTAACTATGGCTACACCTTC. Its protein product is CASSLGQGESNYGYTF. The chain recombines TRBV5-1 with TRBJ1-2, with 11 bases aligning to TRBD1. Looked up from germline, CDR1 is SGHRS and CDR2 is YFSETQ. The CDR3 is 16 residues long. The ends lost 4 bases at V and 0 bases at J; junction bases unmatched: 5.

The chain has TRBV30 and TRBJ2-7; D may be TRBD1 (5 bases). V was trimmed by 7 bases and J by 3 bases, leaving 10 bases between them. CDR3 length: 11 amino acids. Per germline, CDR1 GTSNPN and CDR2 SVGIG (reference sequence). The CDR3 region has the DNA TGTGCCTACGGACACATCTACGAGCAGTACTTC. It is translated as CAYGHIYEQYF. The complete variable domain, with remaining parts taken from reference TRBV30 and TRBJ2-7, reads SQTIHQWPATLVQPVGSPLSLECTVEGTSNPNLYWYRQAAGRGLQLLFYSVGIGQISSEVPQNLSASRPQDRQFILSSKKLLLSDSGFYLCAYGHIYEQYFGPGTRLTVT.

The genes are TRBV2 and TRBJ2-3; unclear D gene. The germline V gene encodes CDR1 SNHLY and CDR2 FYNNEI. The CDR3 consists of 14 residues. V lost 5 bases, J lost 6 bases, and 15 bases lay in between. This CDR3 is CASSPLRDGDTQYF. DNA of the CDR3: TGTGCCAGCAGTCCCCTCCGAGACGGGGATACGCAGTATTTT.

The chain is built from TRBV28 and TRBJ1-2; TRBD1 aligns across 11 bases. Trimming removed 7 bases from V and 8 bases from J; junction bases left unmatched: 9. The germline gives CDR1 MDHEN, CDR2 SYDVKM. The CDR3 contains 14 residues. The CDR3 nucleotides are TGTGCCAGCACAGACCCGGGACAGGGGGGCGGCTACACCTTC. Protein sequence: CASTDPGQGGGYTF.

The V call is TRBV28, the J call TRBJ2-1, with 10 nucleotides matching TRBD2. Trimming took 2 bases from V and 2 from J; bases not matched to a gene: 3. This CDR3 has 16 amino acids. Per the germline V gene, CDR1 is MDHEN and CDR2 is SYDVKM. CDR3 in DNA: TGTGCCAGCAGTTTAAATAGCGGGAGGACCTACAATGAGCAGTTCTTC. Protein sequence: CASSLNSGRTYNEQFF.

The CDR3 reads CASSAALGTSGNTIYF. Here the CDR3 DNA reads TGCGCCAGCAGCGCGGCCTTGGGTACCTCTGGAAACACCATATATTTT. The J gene is TRBJ1-3, the V gene TRBV5-1, with D hard to call. Germline V gene data show CDR1 as SGHRS and CDR2 as YFSETQ. Between the trimmed V and J ends, which lost 4 bases and 0 bases, there was a span of 14 bases. The CDR3 consists of 16 residues.

The table lists this clone with a count of one. The rearrangement joins TRBV6-6 to TRBJ1-5; 8 nucleotides agree with TRBD1. CDR3 length: 16 amino acids. The germline V gene encodes CDR1 MNHNY and CDR2 SVGAGI (reference sequence). The ends lost 3 bases at V and 1 base at J; junction bases unmatched: 5. This CDR3 reads CASSYGQGASNQPQHF. DNA of the CDR3: TGTGCCAGCAGTTATGGGCAGGGGGCCAGCAATCAGCCCCAGCATTTT.

The rearrangement links TRBV9 to TRBJ1-1; D unresolved. Germline-derived CDR1 and CDR2 are SGDLS and YYNGEE. V lost 4 bases, J lost 1 base, and 20 bases lay in between. This CDR3 has 17 amino acids. The CDR3 region is CASSPGGGIWENTEAFF. The CDR3 coding sequence is TGTGCCAGCAGCCCCGGAGGCGGGATATGGGAGAACACTGAAGCTTTCTTT.

The rearrangement uses TRBV12-5 and TRBJ2-7, with 10 nucleotides matching TRBD1. Germline loops: CDR1 LGHNT, CDR2 FRNRAP. V was pared by 4 bases and J by 2 bases, with 8 bases of the junction left unmatched. This CDR3 spans 16 amino acids. The CDR3 DNA reads TGTGCTAGTGGTTCGACAGGGGGCTTTTTTACCTACGAGCAGTACTTC. Its protein is CASGSTGGFFTYEQYF.

This chain joins TRBV4-3 and TRBJ2-1; 9 bases fit TRBD2. Germline CDR1 reads LGHNA; CDR2 reads YSLEER. V dropped 5 bases and J dropped 5; count of bases not matched to a gene: 10. The CDR3 extends over 16 amino acids. CDR3: CASSAYGRGGHNEQFF. The CDR3 nucleotides are TGCGCCAGCAGCGCGTATGGGCGGGGGGGACACAATGAGCAGTTCTTC.

The chain is built from TRBV6-5 and TRBJ1-2; possible D gene TRBD1, 6 bases. Trimming pared 6 bases from V and 6 bases from J, leaving 20 bases between. Germline V gene sequence: CDR1 MNHEY, CDR2 SVGAGI. This CDR3 contains 15 residues. CDR3 nucleotides: TGTGCCAGCAGGCCTCAGGGGAGGGCCTCGAATGGCTACACCTTC. Amino acids: CASRPQGRASNGYTF.

This clone was recorded only once. The rearrangement uses TRBV29-1 and TRBJ2-2; the match to TRBD1 covers 9 bases. Germline V lookup: CDR1 SQVTM, CDR2 ANQGSEA. J lost 2 bases, V lost 6 bases, and 7 bases had no gene match. The CDR3 sequence is 15 residues long. The CDR3 protein is CSVAGTGHNTGELFF. Written as DNA, the CDR3 is TGCAGCGTGGCCGGGACAGGGCATAACACCGGGGAGCTGTTTTTT.

The chain combines TRBV5-8 with TRBJ1-1; 9 nucleotides align to TRBD1. J lost 9 bases, V lost 3 bases, and 6 bases had no gene match. CDR3 size: 13 residues. Germline V CDR1 and CDR2: SGHTS, YDEGEE. CDR3 loop: CASSSRTGAKAFF. CDR3 bases: TGTGCCAGCAGCTCTAGGACAGGGGCAAAAGCTTTCTTT.

The chain carries TRBV5-6 and TRBJ1-2, with a weak D call TRBD1 (5 bases). Trimming shortened V by 2 bases and J by 7 bases, and 21 bases separated the two germline ends. The CDR3 has 16 residues. The germline CDR1 and CDR2 sequences are SGHDT and YYEEEE. In DNA, the CDR3 is TGTGCCAGCAGCTTTGTCGACAGCCTGATCGGGGGTGGCTACACCTTC. Translated, it gives CASSFVDSLIGGGYTF.

V gene TRBV4-2 combines with J gene TRBJ2-3, with TRBD2 matching over 9 bases. V dropped 0 bases and J dropped 2; count of bases not matched to a gene: 6. Germline V CDR1 and CDR2: LGHNA, YNFKEQ. The CDR3 spans 17 residues. The CDR3 nucleotides read TGTGCCAGCAGCCAAGACGGGCTAGCGGGGCCCACAGATACGCAGTATTTT. It translates to CASSQDGLAGPTDTQYF.

This clone was seen just once. Germline and junction disagree at one end, which may indicate a read error. The rearrangement uses TRBV4-3 and TRBJ2-5; 13 bases match TRBD2. CDR3 size: 14 residues. Germline lookup yields CDR1 LGHNA and CDR2 YSLEER. The CDR3 sequence: CASSQDRLAGGPDF. The CDR3 nucleotides are TGCGCCAGCAGCCAAGACAGACTAGCGGGGGGCCCAGACTTC.

J is TRBJ2-2 and V is TRBV18; D remains unclear. V lost 6 bases and J 1 base, leaving 9 bases between the germline ends. CDR1 is KGHSH and CDR2 is LQKENI in the germline V gene. CDR3 length: 14 residues. The CDR3 DNA reads as TGTGCCAGCTCGCCGAACAGGAACACCGGGGAGCTGTTTTTT. Its protein is CASSPNRNTGELFF. The entire variable domain, with the rest obtained from reference TRBV18 and TRBJ2-2, is as follows: NAGVMQNPRHLVRRRGQEARLRCSPMKGHSHVYWYRQLPEEGLKFMVYLQKENIIDESGMPKERFSAEFPKEGPSILRIQQVVRGDSAAYFCASSPNRNTGELFFGEGSRLTVL.

The chain carries TRBV19 and TRBJ1-1; D is perhaps TRBD1 (5 bases). This CDR3 is built from 14 residues. CDR1 is LNHDA and CDR2 is SQIVND in the germline V gene (reference sequence). V was shortened by 2 bases and J by 2 bases, with 9 bases between the two germline ends. The CDR3 sequence: CASSIKQGNTEAFF. CDR3 DNA sequence: TGTGCCAGTAGTATAAAGCAGGGAAACACTGAAGCTTTCTTT.

Only one count was recorded for this clone. This chain links TRBV5-1 with TRBJ2-3; 14 bases align to TRBD2. Per germline, CDR1 SGHRS and CDR2 YFSETQ. This CDR3 region has 17 residues. Unmatched junction bases numbered 1, after V lost 0 bases and J lost 1 base. CDR3 DNA: TGCGCCAGCAGCTTGGGGGGACTAGCGGGAGGCACAGATACGCAGTATTTT. Translation gives CASSLGGLAGGTDTQYF.

V and J are TRBV29-1 and TRBJ2-7; D perhaps matches TRBD2 (6 bases). Deletions cut 5 bases from V and 6 bases from J, with 14 bases between. The CDR3 contains 12 residues. Germline values: CDR1 SQVTM, CDR2 ANQGSEA. The CDR3 sequence is CSVTSGLVEQYF. The CDR3 DNA follows: TGCAGCGTTACCTCGGGACTGGTCGAGCAGTACTTC.

V and J are TRBV6-1 and TRBJ2-3, with 10 bases that match TRBD1. The CDR3 contains 14 residues. From germline, CDR1 is MNHNS and CDR2 SASEGT. V lost 5 bases and J lost 4; bases outside the gene matches: 3. CDR3 protein: CASSKGQGPDTQYF. CDR3 nucleotides: TGTGCCAGCAGTAAGGGACAGGGGCCAGATACGCAGTATTTT.

CDR3 amino acids: CASSRQGVTYEQYF. Written as DNA, the CDR3 is TGTGCCAGCAGCAGACAGGGAGTAACCTACGAGCAGTACTTC. The genes are TRBV27 and TRBJ2-7; TRBD1 matches at 7 bases. CDR3 length: 14 residues. Germline V gene data show CDR1 as MNHEY and CDR2 as SMNVEV (reference sequence). V lost 6 bases to trimming and J lost 2 bases; unmatched junction nucleotides: 7.

The chain couples TRBV7-2 to TRBJ1-2, with unresolved D. This CDR3 contains 14 residues. The germline V gene encodes CDR1 SGHTA and CDR2 FQGNSA. Trimming took off 6 bases at V and 1 base at J, with 12 bases between the two ends. The CDR3 sequence: CASSHEAGNYGYTF. The CDR3 DNA reads TGTGCCAGCAGTCATGAGGCGGGTAACTATGGCTACACCTTC.

The J gene is TRBJ2-3, the V gene TRBV9; D gene ambiguous. V lost 0 bases and J 8 bases, leaving 4 bases between the germline ends. CDR1 and CDR2 from the germline V gene are SGDLS and YYNGEE. The length of the CDR3 is 11 residues. This CDR3 is CASSVGATQYF. As DNA, the CDR3 is TGTGCCAGCAGCGTAGGGGCTACGCAGTATTTT.

The rearrangement joins TRBV11-3 to TRBJ1-1; TRBD1 agrees at 9 bases. The trim removed 5 bases at V and 5 bases at J, leaving 9 bases unmatched. There are 15 residues in the CDR3. Germline V gene data show CDR1 as SGHNT and CDR2 as YENEEA. The DNA for the CDR3 is TGTGCCAGCAGCCTTCTACAGGGGGCGATGACTGAAGCTTTCTTT. Translated, it gives CASSLLQGAMTEAFF.

The table lists this clone with a count of one. Written as DNA, the CDR3 is TGCGCCAGCAGCCAAGATCTTAGCATGGAGACAGGGGGTCACAATGAGCAGTTCTTC. Protein sequence: CASSQDLSMETGGHNEQFF. The rearrangement joins TRBV4-3 to TRBJ2-1; 9 bases are a match to TRBD1. CDR3 length equals 19 residues. Germline CDR1 LGHNA, CDR2 YSLEER. Germline trimming cut 0 bases from V and 5 bases from J; bases unmatched to any gene: 14.